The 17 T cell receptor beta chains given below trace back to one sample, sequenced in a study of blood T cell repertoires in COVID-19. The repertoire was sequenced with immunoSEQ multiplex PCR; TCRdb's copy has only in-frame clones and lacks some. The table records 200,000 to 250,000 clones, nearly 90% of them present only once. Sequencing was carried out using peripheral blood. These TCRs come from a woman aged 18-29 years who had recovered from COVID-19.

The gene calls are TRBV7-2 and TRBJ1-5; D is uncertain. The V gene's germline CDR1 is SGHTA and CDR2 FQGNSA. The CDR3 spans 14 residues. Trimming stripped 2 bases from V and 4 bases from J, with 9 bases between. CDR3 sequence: CASSLLKANQPQHF. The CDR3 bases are TGTGCCAGCAGCTTACTCAAAGCAAATCAGCCCCAGCATTTT.

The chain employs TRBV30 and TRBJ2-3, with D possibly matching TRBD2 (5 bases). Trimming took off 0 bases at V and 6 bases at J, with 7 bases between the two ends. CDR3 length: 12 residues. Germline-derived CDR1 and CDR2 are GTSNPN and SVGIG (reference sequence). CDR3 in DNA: TGTGCCTGGAGTGTACAGCGGGATACGCAGTATTTT. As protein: CAWSVQRDTQYF.

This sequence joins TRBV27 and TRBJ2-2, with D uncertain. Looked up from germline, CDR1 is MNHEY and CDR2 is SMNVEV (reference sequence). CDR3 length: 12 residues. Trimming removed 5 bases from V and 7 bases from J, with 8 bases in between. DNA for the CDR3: TGTGCCAGCAGTCCCCTCGTCGGGGAGCTGTTTTTT. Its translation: CASSPLVGELFF.

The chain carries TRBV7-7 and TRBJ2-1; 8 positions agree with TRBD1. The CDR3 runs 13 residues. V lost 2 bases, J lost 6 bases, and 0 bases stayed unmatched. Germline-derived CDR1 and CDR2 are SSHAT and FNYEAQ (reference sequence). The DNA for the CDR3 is TGTGCCAGCAGCTTAACAGGGGGCAATGAGCAGTTCTTC. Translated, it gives CASSLTGGNEQFF.

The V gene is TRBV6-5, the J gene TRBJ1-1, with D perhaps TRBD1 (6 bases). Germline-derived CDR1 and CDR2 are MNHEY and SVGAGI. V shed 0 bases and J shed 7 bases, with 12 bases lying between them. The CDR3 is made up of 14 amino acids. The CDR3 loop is CASSYSSVTGEAFF. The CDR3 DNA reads TGTGCCAGCAGTTACTCGAGTGTGACAGGTGAAGCTTTCTTT.

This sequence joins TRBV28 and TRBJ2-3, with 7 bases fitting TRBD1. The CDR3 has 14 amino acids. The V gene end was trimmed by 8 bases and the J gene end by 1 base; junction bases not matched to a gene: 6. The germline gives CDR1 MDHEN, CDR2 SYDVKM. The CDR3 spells CASHPDRGTDTQYF. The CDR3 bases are TGTGCCAGCCACCCAGACAGGGGCACAGATACGCAGTATTTT. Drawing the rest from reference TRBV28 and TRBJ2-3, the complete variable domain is DVKVTQSSRYLVKRTGEKVFLECVQDMDHENMFWYRQDPGLGLRLIYFSYDVKMKEKGDIPEGYSVSREKKERFSLILESASTNQTSMYLCASHPDRGTDTQYFGPGTRLTVL.

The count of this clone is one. CDR3 in amino acids: CAWSKQPHNYGYTF. In DNA, the CDR3 is TGTGCCTGGAGTAAACAGCCTCATAACTATGGCTACACCTTC. This sequence joins TRBV30 and TRBJ1-2; D call uncertain. The CDR3 spans 14 residues. The V gene's germline CDR1 is GTSNPN and CDR2 SVGIG (reference sequence). Trimming removed 2 bases at V and 1 base at J, with 11 bases between.

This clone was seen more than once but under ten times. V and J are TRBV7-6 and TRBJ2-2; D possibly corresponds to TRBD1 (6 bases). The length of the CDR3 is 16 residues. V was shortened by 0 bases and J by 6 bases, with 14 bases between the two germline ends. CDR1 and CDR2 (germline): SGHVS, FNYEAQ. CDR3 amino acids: CASSLARGYLPGELFF. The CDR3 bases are TGTGCCAGCAGCTTAGCGAGGGGGTATCTTCCCGGGGAGCTGTTTTTT.

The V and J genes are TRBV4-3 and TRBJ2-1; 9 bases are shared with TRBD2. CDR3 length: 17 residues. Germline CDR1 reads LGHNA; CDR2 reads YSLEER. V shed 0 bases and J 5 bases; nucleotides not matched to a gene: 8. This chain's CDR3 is CASSQDIVSSGDNEQFF. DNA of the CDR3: TGCGCCAGCAGCCAAGATATTGTGTCTAGCGGGGACAATGAGCAGTTCTTC.

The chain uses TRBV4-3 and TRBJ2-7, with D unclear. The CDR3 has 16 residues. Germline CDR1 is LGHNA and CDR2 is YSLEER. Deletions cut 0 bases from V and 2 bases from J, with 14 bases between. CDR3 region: CASSQESAGSTYEQYF. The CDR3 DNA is TGCGCCAGCAGCCAAGAGTCGGCCGGGTCCACCTACGAGCAGTACTTC.

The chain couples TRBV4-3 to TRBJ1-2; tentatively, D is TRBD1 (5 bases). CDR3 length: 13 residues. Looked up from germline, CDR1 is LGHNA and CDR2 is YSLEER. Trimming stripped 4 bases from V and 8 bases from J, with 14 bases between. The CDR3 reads CASSLTAAGGYTF. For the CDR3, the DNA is TGCGCCAGCAGCCTAACCGCGGCAGGGGGCTACACCTTC.

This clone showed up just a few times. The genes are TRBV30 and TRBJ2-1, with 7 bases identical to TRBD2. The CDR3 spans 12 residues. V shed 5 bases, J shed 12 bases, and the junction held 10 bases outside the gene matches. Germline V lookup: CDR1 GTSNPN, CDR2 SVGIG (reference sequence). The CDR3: CAWSNPRERQFF. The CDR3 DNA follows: TGTGCCTGGTCGAACCCGCGGGAGCGGCAGTTCTTC. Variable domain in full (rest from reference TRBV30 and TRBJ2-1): SQTIHQWPATLVQPVGSPLSLECTVEGTSNPNLYWYRQAAGRGLQLLFYSVGIGQISSEVPQNLSASRPQDRQFILSSKKLLLSDSGFYLCAWSNPRERQFFGPGTRLTVL.

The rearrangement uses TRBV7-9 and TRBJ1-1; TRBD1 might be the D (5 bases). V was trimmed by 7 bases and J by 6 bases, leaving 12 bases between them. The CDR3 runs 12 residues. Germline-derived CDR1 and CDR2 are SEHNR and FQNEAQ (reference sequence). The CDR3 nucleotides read TGTGCCAGCAAGAGTGGGGCGGCTGAAGCTTTCTTT. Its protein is CASKSGAAEAFF.

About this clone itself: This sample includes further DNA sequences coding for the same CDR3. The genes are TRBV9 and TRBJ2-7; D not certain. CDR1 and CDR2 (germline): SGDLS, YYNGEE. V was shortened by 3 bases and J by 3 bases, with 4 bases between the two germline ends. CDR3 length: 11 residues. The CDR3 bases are TGTGCCAGCAGCGCCGGCTACGAGCAGTACTTC. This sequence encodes CASSAGYEQYF.

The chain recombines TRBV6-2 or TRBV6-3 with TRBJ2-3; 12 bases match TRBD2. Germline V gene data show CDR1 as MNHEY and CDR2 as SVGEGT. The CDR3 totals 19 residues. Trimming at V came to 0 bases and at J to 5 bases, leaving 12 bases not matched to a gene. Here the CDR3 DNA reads TGTGCCAGCAGTTACTCCCCAAGGACTAGCGGGACCGAGGTAGATACGCAGTATTTT. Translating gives CASSYSPRTSGTEVDTQYF.

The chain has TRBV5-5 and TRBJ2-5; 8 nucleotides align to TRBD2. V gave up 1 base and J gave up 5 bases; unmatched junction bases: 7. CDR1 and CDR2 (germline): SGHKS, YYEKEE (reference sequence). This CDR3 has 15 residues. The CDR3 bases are TGTGCCAGCAGCTTGTTCGGGGGGGCGCGGGAGACCCAGTACTTC. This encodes CASSLFGGARETQYF.

The CDR3 loop reads CASSQEARVGWVNTEAFF. The CDR3 DNA reads TGCGCCAGCAGCCAAGAGGCCAGGGTGGGTTGGGTGAACACTGAAGCTTTCTTT. J is TRBJ1-1 and V is TRBV4-3, with a weak D call TRBD1 (5 bases). The length of the CDR3 is 18 residues. Trimming took 0 bases from V and 0 from J, leaving 17 bases between them. Germline assignment: CDR1 LGHNA and CDR2 YSLEER.